This TCR beta chain stems from a study of technical replicates of blood from a few donors. This CDR3 has 14 amino acids. CDR1 SEHNR and CDR2 FQNEAQ come from the germline V gene (reference sequence). Trimming removed 8 bases at V and 6 bases at J, with 20 bases between. Profiled with immunoSEQ multiplex PCR; TCRdb holds only in-frame clones, not every one. The sample consists of fewer than 100,000 clones, about 94% of them appearing once. The sample consisted of T cells isolated from PBMCs. This receptor was identified in a human donor in good health. This chain uses TRBV7-9 with TRBJ2-7; TRBD2 might be the D (5 bases). CDR3 DNA: TGTGCCAGCGGAGCGGCCTGGTCTTCGTCCGAGCAGTACTTC. Translated, it gives CASGAAWSSSEQYF.